The TCR beta chain described here comes from a study of T cell clonotyping in hematopoietic cell transplantation. Regarding the study as a whole: Few recipient clonotypes overlapped donors; over 95% were de novo at given depth. Broader posttransplant TCR repertoire diversity was predicted by graft donor and pretransplant recipient Inverse Simpson Index values. After transplant, recipient diversity fell while pathologically expanded clonotypes grew through day 180.

Blood collection times were about day -28 and days 30, 100, 180 posttransplant. Losses at the gene ends were 4 bases for V and 0 bases for J; bases not matched to a gene: 11. Germline V gene data show CDR1 as MNHNS and CDR2 as SASEGT. The CDR3 consists of 17 residues. Measured with immunoSEQ multiplex PCR; TCRdb has only the in-frame clones, and not every one. The repertoire holds 5,500 to 8,500 clones, with around a third as singletons. Regarding this clone: Its antigen is unidentified.

The V gene is TRBV6-1, the J gene TRBJ2-7, with TRBD1 matching 8 bases. The specimen was peripheral blood mononuclear cells, collected 30 days after allogeneic stem cell transplant. This receptor was identified in a female patient aged 60 to 70 who had an allogeneic stem cell transplant, so the T cells may come from the graft donor. Some clones in this sample may be carry-over from other donors' samples. DNA for the CDR3: TGTGCCAGCAGTGCGGGACAGGCAACAATGAGCTCCTACGAGCAGTACTTC. Translation gives CASSAGQATMSSYEQYF.